The 22 T cell receptor beta chains in this list originate from one sample, sequenced in a study of blood T cell repertoires in COVID-19. The data were produced by immunoSEQ multiplex PCR, yet TCRdb's version contains in-frame clones alone and is incomplete. The data show about 200,000 clones, around 85% seen once. Sequencing was performed on peripheral blood. The source is a human donor with active or convalescent COVID-19. The donor label of this sample is uncertain.

The chain carries TRBV6-4 and TRBJ1-2, with TRBD1 matching 8 bases. Per the germline V gene, CDR1 is MRHNA and CDR2 is SNTAGT. With V trimmed by 6 bases and J by 4 bases, 7 bases remained unmatched. The CDR3 covers 14 residues. The CDR3 DNA reads TGTGCCAGCAGACCGACAGGGGTTTCCTATGGCTACACCTTC. Residues: CASRPTGVSYGYTF.

CDR3 region: CASSPVAGGLTDTQYF. The CDR3 DNA sequence: TGTGCCAGCAGCCCAGTAGCGGGGGGATTGACAGATACGCAGTATTTT. The V gene is TRBV9, the J gene TRBJ2-3; 10 bases match TRBD2. The J segment lost 3 bases and the V segment lost 4 bases, leaving 8 bases of the junction unmatched. The length of the CDR3 is 16 residues. The germline CDR1 and CDR2 sequences are SGDLS and YYNGEE.

This sequence joins TRBV9 and TRBJ2-3; weak D call: TRBD2 (6 bases). This CDR3 has 14 amino acids. Trimming removed 0 bases at V and 2 bases at J, with 7 bases between. Germline CDR1 reads SGDLS; CDR2 reads YYNGEE. CDR3 DNA: TGTGCCAGCAGCGTAGGGGACTCCACAGATACGCAGTATTTT. It specifies CASSVGDSTDTQYF.

V and J are TRBV19 and TRBJ1-5; D might be TRBD1 (5 bases). Germline V gives CDR1 LNHDA, CDR2 SQIVND (reference sequence). This CDR3 is 14 amino acids long. Trimming cost V 4 bases and J 1 base, with 8 bases left between them. CDR3 sequence (DNA): TGTGCCAGTAGTACGCAGGGCAGCAATCAGCCCCAGCATTTT. Its protein product is CASSTQGSNQPQHF.

The genes are TRBV4-1 and TRBJ2-3; 13 bases are shared with TRBD2. Per germline, CDR1 MGHRA and CDR2 YSYEKL. The length of the CDR3 is 16 residues. Trimming removed 4 bases from V and 2 bases from J; junction bases left unmatched: 3. The CDR3 DNA follows: TGCGCCAGCAGCCGGGGACTAGCGGGATACACAGATACGCAGTATTTT. Protein: CASSRGLAGYTDTQYF.

The rearrangement joins TRBV10-3 to TRBJ1-2, with 10 bases identical to TRBD1. Germline CDR1 is ENHRY and CDR2 is SYGVKD. The CDR3 extends over 16 amino acids. The trim removed 10 bases at V and 0 bases at J, leaving 11 bases unmatched. The CDR3 protein is CATEGDRGPSNYGYTF. The DNA of the CDR3 is TGTGCCACCGAGGGCGACAGGGGGCCCTCTAACTATGGCTACACCTTC.

The chain couples TRBV2 to TRBJ1-5, with TRBD1 matching over 11 bases. Germline V gene data show CDR1 as SNHLY and CDR2 as FYNNEI. V lost 6 bases, J lost 6 bases, and 4 bases stayed unmatched. The CDR3 covers 14 residues. CDR3 DNA: TGTGCCAGCAGGGGGACAGGGGGACTTCAGCCCCAGCATTTT. Protein sequence: CASRGTGGLQPQHF.

This rearrangement joins TRBV6-5 to TRBJ1-2, with D maybe TRBD1 (5 bases). The CDR3 is 14 amino acids. The V gene's germline CDR1 is MNHEY and CDR2 SVGAGI. V gave up 2 bases and J gave up 8 bases, with 15 bases separating them. The CDR3 region is CASSYLQGRVGYTF. In DNA form, the CDR3 reads TGTGCCAGCAGTTACCTTCAGGGTCGAGTCGGCTACACCTTC.

The chain links TRBV6-6 to TRBJ2-2; the match to TRBD1 covers 8 bases. The CDR3 loop spans 16 amino acids. The V and J ends lost 7 bases and 1 base, in that order; junction bases with no gene match: 8. From germline, CDR1 is MNHNY and CDR2 SVGAGI (reference sequence). CDR3 DNA: TGTGCCAGCACCCCCCCCGGGACAGGGAACACCGGGGAGCTGTTTTTT. Its protein is CASTPPGTGNTGELFF.

This clone was seen just once. The chain employs TRBV6-2 or TRBV6-3 and TRBJ2-1, with 7 bases lining up with TRBD1. This CDR3 contains 14 residues. With V trimmed by 6 bases and J by 8 bases, 10 bases remained unmatched. CDR1 is MNHEY, CDR2 SVGEGT, per germline. The CDR3 DNA reads as TGTGCCAGCAGCTATTTCACACAGGGGCATGAGCAGTTCTTC. Protein: CASSYFTQGHEQFF.

The rearrangement uses TRBV4-2 and TRBJ1-5; TRBD1 might be the D (5 bases). The CDR3 runs 17 residues. V lost 0 bases to trimming and J lost 4 bases, with 16 bases between them. CDR1 is LGHNA and CDR2 is YNFKEQ in the germline V gene. The CDR3 is CASSQEGGGDENQPQHF. CDR3 sequence (DNA): TGTGCCAGCAGCCAAGAGGGTGGGGGGGACGAGAATCAGCCCCAGCATTTT.

The chain uses TRBV5-1 and TRBJ1-2; the D gene is possibly TRBD1 (5 bases). V was pared by 0 bases and J by 5 bases, with 11 bases between. CDR3 length: 14 amino acids. The V gene's germline CDR1 is SGHRS and CDR2 YFSETQ. The CDR3 here is CASSLEGQGYGYTF. The CDR3 region has the DNA TGCGCCAGCAGCTTGGAAGGACAAGGATATGGCTACACCTTC.

J is TRBJ1-4 and V is TRBV5-6; D may be TRBD1 (6 bases). CDR1 and CDR2 from the germline V gene are SGHDT and YYEEEE. The CDR3 runs 15 residues. Trimming removed 4 bases at V and 1 base at J, with 11 bases between. The CDR3 here is CASSALQGTNEKLFF. DNA of the CDR3: TGTGCCAGCAGCGCTTTACAGGGAACTAATGAAAAACTGTTTTTT.

The rearrangement joins TRBV2 to TRBJ2-7; a weak D match, TRBD2 (5 bases). This CDR3 spans 14 amino acids. The ends were cut back, 1 base at V and 1 base at J, with 8 bases in the middle. CDR1 and CDR2 (germline): SNHLY, FYNNEI. The CDR3 DNA reads TGTGCCAGCAGTGAAGGAGGGTTATCCTACGAGCAGTACTTC. Translation gives CASSEGGLSYEQYF.

The chain has TRBV5-1 and TRBJ2-7, with 8 bases fitting TRBD1. The germline V gene encodes CDR1 SGHRS and CDR2 YFSETQ. V lost 0 bases to trimming and J lost 3 bases; unmatched junction nucleotides: 5. The CDR3 is made up of 15 amino acids. CDR3 loop: CASSLDPGTGYEQYF. DNA of the CDR3: TGCGCCAGCAGCTTGGATCCCGGGACAGGCTACGAGCAGTACTTC. Looking up the rest from reference TRBV5-1 and TRBJ2-7 gives the full variable domain: KAGVTQTPRYLIKTRGQQVTLSCSPISGHRSVSWYQQTPGQGLQFLFEYFSETQRNKGNFPGRFSGRQFSNSRSEMNVSTLELGDSALYLCASSLDPGTGYEQYFGPGTRLTVT.

The chain has TRBV5-6 and TRBJ1-4; perhaps TRBD1 as D (5 bases). The germline V gene encodes CDR1 SGHDT and CDR2 YYEEEE. CDR3 length equals 14 residues. Between the trimmed V and J ends, which lost 0 bases and 3 bases, there was a span of 6 bases. The CDR3 region has the DNA TGTGCCAGCAGCTTGGTAGGGGCTAATGAAAAACTGTTTTTT. It is translated as CASSLVGANEKLFF.

The CDR3 sequence is CASNALAGRNNEQFF. For the CDR3, the DNA is TGTGCCAGTAATGCACTAGCGGGGCGAAACAATGAGCAGTTCTTC. The V gene is TRBV19, the J gene TRBJ2-1; 10 bases are a match to TRBD2. This CDR3 comprises 15 residues. The trim removed 7 bases at V and 5 bases at J, leaving 8 bases unmatched. The germline V gene has CDR1 LNHDA and CDR2 SQIVND (reference sequence).

This rearrangement joins TRBV9 to TRBJ1-6; 7 bases agree with TRBD1. Germline CDR1 SGDLS, CDR2 YYNGEE. This CDR3 region has 14 residues. Unmatched junction bases numbered 7, after V lost 3 bases and J lost 10 bases. This CDR3 is CASSGQGFRSPLHF. The CDR3 DNA reads TGTGCCAGCAGCGGACAGGGATTTAGATCACCCCTCCACTTT.

This clone was observed a single time. The chain uses TRBV7-2 and TRBJ2-5, with D perhaps TRBD2 (7 bases). The CDR3 is 15 residues long. V was shortened by 0 bases and J by 3 bases, with 11 bases between the two germline ends. Looked up from germline, CDR1 is SGHTA and CDR2 is FQGNSA. The CDR3 nucleotides are TGTGCCAGCAGCTTAGCGCGAGGGGGGGAAGAGACCCAGTACTTC. Its protein is CASSLARGGEETQYF.

The rearrangement joins TRBV19 to TRBJ2-2; 11 positions agree with TRBD2. CDR3 length: 15 amino acids. Per the germline V gene, CDR1 is LNHDA and CDR2 is SQIVND (reference sequence). The V gene end was trimmed by 6 bases and the J gene end by 7 bases; junction bases not matched to a gene: 7. CDR3: CASSLIAGGLGELFF. In DNA form, the CDR3 reads TGTGCCAGTAGCCTAATAGCGGGAGGGCTCGGGGAGCTGTTTTTT. The full variable domain, completed using reference TRBV19 and TRBJ2-2, is DGGITQSPKYLFRKEGQNVTLSCEQNLNHDAMYWYRQDPGQGLRLIYYSQIVNDFQKGDIAEGYSVSREKKESFPLTVTSAQKNPTAFYLCASSLIAGGLGELFFGEGSRLTVL.

The chain links TRBV4-2 to TRBJ2-1; D gene ambiguous. Trimming took 0 bases from V and 8 from J, leaving 14 bases between them. Germline V lookup: CDR1 LGHNA, CDR2 YNFKEQ. The CDR3 covers 15 residues. DNA of the CDR3: TGTGCCAGCAGCCAAGATCGCGCCCGGGTGGATGAGCAGTTCTTC. Translation gives CASSQDRARVDEQFF.

This chain joins TRBV6-5 and TRBJ1-1; perhaps TRBD1 as D (6 bases). Germline CDR1 is MNHEY and CDR2 is SVGAGI. V was clipped by 2 bases and J by 1 base, with 14 bases between them. This CDR3 comprises 16 residues. For the CDR3, the DNA is TGTGCCAGCAGTTACGCGGGGGGCGGCGGGAACACTGAAGCTTTCTTT. Encoded protein: CASSYAGGGGNTEAFF.